This is a list of T cell receptor beta chains from one sample in a study of blood T cells in healthy people across ages. TCRdb processed the 5' RACE reads anew with MiXCR; each CDR3 protein has one entry. This sample has approximately 1.5 million distinct CDR3 sequences, with about 32% found just once. Source material: blood. The source of these receptors is a woman aged 30 to 39 in good health. Each CDR3 is given with its conserved first and last residue. Each record gives: V gene, CDR3 length, J gene, CDR3 protein.

TRBV29-1	13	TRBJ1-5	CSVARGYNQPQHF
TRBV6-1	11	TRBJ1-1	CASSAPPSAFF
TRBV6-1	15	TRBJ2-1	CASSAARGTGNEQFF
TRBV20-1	15	TRBJ2-7	CNARRTGDLGYEQYF
TRBV7-2	19	TRBJ2-3	CASSAGTSGRGLETFTQYF
TRBV3-1	17	TRBJ1-1	CASSQGAGTGRGTEAFF
TRBV12-3/TRBV12-4	15	TRBJ1-2	CASSLDGSYNYGYTF
TRBV7-2	15	TRBJ2-1	CASSFSASGMNEQFF
TRBV4-1	16	TRBJ2-3	CASSQGTGLNTDTQYF
TRBV6-1	17	TRBJ2-6	CASSEGNLFAGANVLTF
TRBV20-1	13	TRBJ1-5	CSARWELGEPQHF
TRBV5-1	16	TRBJ2-3	CASSLDGASGLDTQYF
TRBV5-1	14	TRBJ2-5	CASSLLSGEETQYF
TRBV3-1	16	TRBJ2-5	CASSQGLGLAGETQYF
TRBV30	11	TRBJ2-7	CAWAGVHEQYF
TRBV4-1	14	TRBJ2-3	CASSPGGSTDTQYF
TRBV20-1	12	TRBJ1-1	CSAREGQTEAFF
TRBV30	15	TRBJ2-5	CAWSLGTGAQETQYF
TRBV6-6	15	TRBJ2-7	CASSSRLAHSYEQYF